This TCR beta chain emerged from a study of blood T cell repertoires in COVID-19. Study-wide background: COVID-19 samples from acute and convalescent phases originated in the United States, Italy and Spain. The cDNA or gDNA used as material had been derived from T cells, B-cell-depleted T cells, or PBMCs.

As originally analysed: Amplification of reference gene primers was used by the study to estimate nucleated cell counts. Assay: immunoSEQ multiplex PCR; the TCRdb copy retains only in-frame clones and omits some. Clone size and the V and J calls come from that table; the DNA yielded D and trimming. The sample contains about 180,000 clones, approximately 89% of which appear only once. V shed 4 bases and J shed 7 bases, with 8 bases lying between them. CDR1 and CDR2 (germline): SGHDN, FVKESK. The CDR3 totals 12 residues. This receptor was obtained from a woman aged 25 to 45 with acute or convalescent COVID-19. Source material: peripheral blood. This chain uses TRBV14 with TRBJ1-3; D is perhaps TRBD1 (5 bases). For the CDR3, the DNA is TGTGCCAGCAGCCGCGGGGGGAACACCATATATTTT. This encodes CASSRGGNTIYF. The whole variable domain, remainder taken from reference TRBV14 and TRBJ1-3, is EAGVTQFPSHSVIEKGQTVTLRCDPISGHDNLYWYRRVMGKEIKFLLHFVKESKQDESGMPNNRFLAERTGGTYSTLKVQPAELEDSGVYFCASSRGGNTIYFGEGSWLTVV.